This is a list of T cell receptor beta chains from one sample in a study of cytomegalovirus exposure and HLA in healthy donors. This table comes from immunoSEQ multiplex PCR, and its TCRdb copy is limited to in-frame clones, with some not included. The data show about 190,000 clones, with 75% to 90% seen just once and roughly 7.5% held by the top ten. Sequenced input: PBMCs. Receptors were obtained from a man aged 18 to 29 in good health and CMV-seropositive. Each CDR3 is given with its conserved first and last residue. A D gene is named only where the DNA matches it firmly. Size is omitted from some rows. Given values are once, few, many or a class for expanded clones.

TRBD1	15	TRBJ1-4	-	TRBV27	CASTHPGQGFEKLFF	TGTGCCAGCACCCACCCGGGACAGGGCTTTGAAAAACTGTTTTTT
TRBD1	15	TRBJ2-7	-	TRBV5-1	CASSLGDRESYEQYF	TGCGCCAGCAGCTTAGGGGACAGGGAGTCCTACGAGCAGTACTTC
-	17	TRBJ2-7	-	TRBV5-1	CASSLVGGPTSDYEQYF	TGCGCCAGCAGCTTGGTGGGGGGGCCTACTTCGGACTACGAGCAGTACTTC
-	11	TRBJ2-2	-	TRBV11-3	CASSLSGELFF	TGTGCCAGCAGCTTATCTGGGGAGCTGTTTTTT
-	13	TRBJ1-2	-	TRBV29-1	CSVATQGGYGYTF	TGCAGCGTGGCCACCCAGGGAGGCTATGGCTACACCTTC
-	14	TRBJ1-2	-	TRBV14	CASSQDLFVNGYTF	TGTGCCAGCAGCCAAGATCTATTCGTAAATGGCTACACCTTC
-	10	TRBJ2-5	-	TRBV29-1	CSAFEETQYF	TGCAGCGCCTTTGAGGAGACCCAGTACTTC
-	11	TRBJ2-3	-	TRBV10-1	CASRRDDTQYF	TGCGCCAGCAGGAGGGATGATACGCAGTATTTT
-	14	TRBJ1-5	once	TRBV5-1	CASSLAGGIQPQHF	TGCGCCAGCAGCTTGGCCGGAGGGATACAGCCCCAGCATTTT
TRBD1	13	TRBJ2-7	once	TRBV7-6	CASSPGTGTLQYF	TGTGCCAGCAGCCCCGGGACAGGGACTCTCCAGTACTTC
TRBD2	16	TRBJ2-2	-	TRBV14	CASSPMLAANTGELFF	TGTGCCAGCAGCCCCATGCTAGCGGCGAACACCGGGGAGCTGTTTTTT
-	13	TRBJ1-4	-	TRBV7-9	CASSWTQNEKLFF	TGTGCCAGCAGCTGGACACAGAATGAAAAACTGTTTTTT
-	14	TRBJ2-2	-	TRBV5-1	CASSLGVNTGELFF	TGCGCCAGCAGCTTGGGCGTGAACACCGGGGAGCTGTTTTTT
TRBD2	16	TRBJ2-3	-	TRBV9	CASSVVSSGSVGSQYF	TGTGCCAGCAGCGTAGTATCTAGCGGGAGTGTGGGGTCGCAGTATTTT
-	14	TRBJ2-7	-	TRBV9	CASSLAGDNYEQYF	TGTGCCAGCAGTCTAGCAGGAGACAACTACGAGCAGTACTTC
-	15	TRBJ2-3	-	TRBV7-2	CASSRKAGDTDTQYF	TGTGCCAGCAGCCGCAAGGCAGGGGACACAGATACGCAGTATTTT
TRBD2	13	TRBJ2-3	-	TRBV30	CAWRAGEADTQYF	TGTGCCTGGAGGGCGGGGGAAGCGGATACGCAGTATTTT
TRBD1	14	TRBJ2-7	-	TRBV5-6	CASSLAGTGLEQYF	TGTGCCAGCAGCTTGGCCGGGACAGGGCTCGAGCAGTACTTC
TRBD2	15	TRBJ2-2	-	TRBV6-4	CASSRASGYTGELFF	TGTGCCAGCAGTCGGGCTAGCGGGTACACCGGGGAGTTGTTTTTT
TRBD1	18	TRBJ1-5	-	TRBV2	CASSVYRMGQGISQPQHF	TGTGCCAGCAGTGTATATAGGATGGGACAGGGGATTAGTCAGCCCCAGCATTTT
-	16	TRBJ2-3	-	TRBV28	CASSSSTPGAEDTQYF	-
-	14	TRBJ2-7	-	TRBV7-9	CASSLGQGLYEQYF	TGTGCCAGCAGCTTAGGACAGGGACTCTACGAGCAGTACTTC
TRBD2	14	TRBJ2-7	-	TRBV9	CASSVAGGFYEQYF	TGTGCCAGCAGCGTAGCGGGGGGGTTCTACGAGCAGTACTTC
-	16	TRBJ2-7	-	TRBV4-2	CASSQATGTKLYEQYF	TGTGCCAGCAGCCAGGCTACCGGGACAAAACTCTACGAGCAGTACTTC
TRBD1	15	TRBJ2-7	-	TRBV28	CASSPGVTGGLRGYF	TGTGCCAGCAGTCCTGGGGTGACAGGGGGTCTTAGGGGGTACTTC
TRBD1	19	TRBJ2-6	-	TRBV27	CASSLRHDRGTRGANVLTF	TGTGCCAGCAGTTTACGCCACGACAGGGGGACGCGCGGGGCCAACGTCCTGACTTTC
-	14	TRBJ2-2	once	TRBV11-2	CASSLVTGPGELFF	TGTGCCAGCAGCTTAGTCACGGGTCCCGGGGAGCTGTTTTTT
-	13	TRBJ1-2	-	TRBV27	CASRPTGLGGYTF	TGCGCCAGTCGACCGACGGGATTGGGGGGCTACACCTTC
TRBD1	14	TRBJ1-5	-	TRBV5-8	CASSRGQGDQPQHF	TGTGCCAGCAGCCGGGGACAGGGCGATCAGCCCCAGCATTTT
TRBD1	12	TRBJ1-4	-	TRBV29-1	CSVRTGNEKLFF	TGCAGCGTGCGGACAGGGAATGAAAAACTGTTTTTT
TRBD2	14	TRBJ2-1	-	TRBV30	CAWRLAGGPGEQFF	TGTGCCTGGAGACTAGCGGGAGGCCCCGGTGAGCAGTTCTTC
-	14	TRBJ2-3	few	TRBV27	CASSLFQGTDTQYF	TGTGCCAGCAGTTTATTCCAGGGCACAGATACGCAGTATTTT
-	15	TRBJ2-1	-	TRBV7-2	CASSLRGGNYNEQFF	TGTGCCAGCAGCCTCCGCGGCGGGAACTACAATGAGCAGTTCTTC
-	16	TRBJ2-7	-	TRBV19	CASSISAGRTSYEQYF	TGTGCCAGTAGTATATCGGCGGGACGGACCTCCTACGAGCAGTACTTC
TRBD1	15	TRBJ1-2	-	TRBV6-5	CASKPPGQANYGYTF	TGTGCCAGCAAACCCCCGGGACAGGCCAACTATGGCTACACCTTC
TRBD1	13	TRBJ2-1	-	TRBV5-1	CASSWTPGGEQFF	TGCGCCAGCAGCTGGACGCCAGGGGGTGAGCAGTTCTTC
-	16	TRBJ1-4	few	TRBV4-1	CASSQPMGAGSEKLFF	TGCGCCAGCAGCCAACCTATGGGGGCAGGTAGTGAAAAACTGTTTTTT
-	14	TRBJ2-1	-	TRBV7-2	CASRSGTPEGEQFF	TGTGCCAGCAGGTCCGGGACTCCAGAGGGGGAGCAGTTCTTC
TRBD2	12	TRBJ2-1	-	TRBV28	CASRAGGDEQFF	TGTGCCAGCAGGGCCGGGGGGGATGAGCAGTTCTTC
TRBD2	13	TRBJ2-1	-	TRBV2	CAQGTSPNNEQFF	TGTGCCCAAGGGACTAGTCCAAACAATGAGCAGTTCTTC
TRBD1	18	TRBJ2-2	-	TRBV9	CASSATSGTGVVPGELFF	TGTGCCAGCAGCGCAACCTCCGGGACAGGGGTTGTGCCCGGGGAGCTGTTTTTT
TRBD2	12	TRBJ2-3	many	TRBV29-1	CSVTSGSNTQYF	TGCAGCGTGACTAGCGGGAGTAATACGCAGTATTTT
-	15	TRBJ2-3	-	TRBV5-1	CASSLGDSYTDTQYF	TGCGCCAGCAGCTTGGGGGACTCCTACACAGATACGCAGTATTTT
-	16	TRBJ2-1	-	TRBV28	CASRPLRGRGYNEQFF	TGTGCCAGCAGGCCCCTCAGGGGCAGGGGTTACAATGAGCAGTTCTTC
TRBD2	17	TRBJ2-1	few	TRBV7-2	CASSSQTSGGRGREQFF	TGTGCCAGCAGCTCGCAGACTAGCGGAGGCCGAGGTCGGGAGCAGTTCTTC